A single T cell receptor beta chain is shown here with its context. What it recognizes is unknown. The entry originates in a study of cytomegalovirus exposure and HLA in healthy donors. Study as a whole: There were about 85 million unique TCRs (from HLA-typed donors) in an early data release.

Findings and caveats of the study: Presence/absence analyses took donor sequencing depth as roughly uniform. TCR beta chain V- and J-gene trimming was linked, in a later analysis, to a missense variant in DCLRE1C. An analysis was carried out at a later point. It showed that HLA-associated TCR beta chains were more clonally expanded than equally common non-associated chains.

The V end lost 1 base, the J end lost 1 base, and 10 bases lay between the germline ends. Germline V gene sequence: CDR1 SEHNR, CDR2 FQNEAQ (reference sequence). CDR3 length equals 16 residues. Use of 60 Vbeta and 13 Jbeta primers characterized the PCR. The data were produced by immunoSEQ multiplex PCR, yet TCRdb's version contains in-frame clones alone and is incomplete. Found here are about 160,000 clones, approximately 80% of them singletons; the top ten hold less than 2.5%. Sequenced material: PBMCs. The V and J genes are TRBV7-9 and TRBJ2-2; D gene ambiguous. This receptor was taken from a man between 50 and 59 years old in good health and CMV-seropositive. The CDR3 DNA reads TGTGCCAGCAGCTTAGATGTCTCCTTGAACACCGGGGAGCTGTTTTTT. Its protein is CASSLDVSLNTGELFF.